The source of this TCR beta chain is a study of tumor-infiltrating lymphocytes in primary liver carcinoma. With around 450 ng total RNA as template and a constant-region primer, TCR beta cDNA was made. Three nested multiplex PCR rounds of slightly modified ARM-PCR generated TCR beta libraries. Primers for the first two PCR rounds were TRBV1-TRBV30 forward primers and a C-beta reverse primer (roughly 10 cycles per round). Using its own MiXCR run on the multiplex PCR reads, TCRdb lists one record per CDR3 protein. The sample yields fewer than 250,000 distinct CDR3 sequences, just under 85% seen once. For each extraction, RNA and DNA were obtained together from around 18-30 mg of unsorted bulk tissue. CDR1 and CDR2 from the germline V gene are SGHDT and YYEEEE. After removal of 6 bases from V and 10 bases from J, the junction contained 14 bases not matched to a gene. This CDR3 is 15 amino acids long.

The sequence came from a man between 35 and 55 years old with primary liver carcinoma and hepatitis B virus infection. The source material was tumor tissue from primary liver carcinoma. The V call is TRBV5-6, the J call TRBJ2-5; 11 nucleotides align to TRBD1. CDR3 sequence reads: CASTFPDRGLQNQYF. In nucleotides, the CDR3 is TGTGCCAGCACCTTTCCGGACAGGGGGCTCCAGAACCAGTACTTC.